These 14 T cell receptor beta chains came from one sample sequenced in a study of CD8 T cells in Susac syndrome. Random hexamers were used to reverse transcribe the RNA input (roughly 0.5 to 1 ug). TCRdb fed the immunoSEQ multiplex PCR reads into MiXCR, producing one record per CDR3 protein. The table includes over 150,000 distinct CDR3 sequences, 90% to 95% detected once. The sample was CD4+ T cells from PBMCs. The source of these receptors is a human donor with multiple sclerosis.

The gene calls are TRBV7-9 and TRBJ1-4, with 7 bases that match TRBD1. Losses at the gene ends were 5 bases for V and 8 bases for J; bases not matched to a gene: 5. The CDR3 has 13 amino acids. Germline V gene sequence: CDR1 SEHNR, CDR2 FQNEAQ (reference sequence). CDR3 protein: CASSRGTEEKLFF. The DNA of the CDR3 is TGTGCCAGCAGCCGTGGGACAGAAGAAAAACTGTTTTTT.

As DNA, the CDR3 is TGTGCCAGCAGCCCGTCGACAGGGGATCAGCCCCAGCATTTT. This translates into CASSPSTGDQPQHF. The chain employs TRBV3-1 and TRBJ1-5; 8 positions agree with TRBD1. In germline, CDR1 is LGHDT, CDR2 YNNKEL (reference sequence). V trimming: 4 bases; J trimming: 5 bases; junction bases outside the gene matches: 4. The CDR3 sequence is 14 residues long.

The rearrangement joins TRBV12-3 or TRBV12-4 to TRBJ1-2; 8 bases agree with TRBD1. CDR3 length: 15 residues. The ends lost 2 bases at V and 6 bases at J; junction bases unmatched: 8. CDR3 sequence (DNA): TGTGCCAGCAGTTTAATTACAGGGGGGAACGATGGCTACACCTTC. It translates to CASSLITGGNDGYTF.

The genes are TRBV9 and TRBJ2-1; 8 bases line up with TRBD2. V was pared by 0 bases and J by 7 bases, with 6 bases of the junction left unmatched. Germline V lookup: CDR1 SGDLS, CDR2 YYNGEE. The CDR3 covers 15 residues. The CDR3 region has the DNA TGTGCCAGCAGCGTAGCGGGAGGGCCGGGGAATGAGCAGTTCTTC. Translation: CASSVAGGPGNEQFF. Full variable domain (missing parts from reference TRBV9 and TRBJ2-1): DSGVTQTPKHLITATGQRVTLRCSPRSGDLSVYWYQQSLDQGLQFLIQYYNGEERAKGNILERFSAQQFPDLHSELNLSSLELGDSALYFCASSVAGGPGNEQFFGPGTRLTVL.

The chain combines TRBV29-1 with TRBJ2-1; D gene ambiguous. Germline CDR1 SQVTM, CDR2 ANQGSEA. The CDR3 is made up of 12 amino acids. V gave up 7 bases and J gave up 1 base, with 8 bases separating them. This CDR3 reads CSAGRSYNEQFF. As DNA, the CDR3 is TGCAGCGCTGGTAGGTCCTACAATGAGCAGTTCTTC.

Written as DNA, the CDR3 is TGTGCCAGCAGCCAAGATTTGGACAGGGTTTACACCTTC. It is translated as CASSQDLDRVYTF. The genes are TRBV14 and TRBJ1-2, with 8 bases aligning to TRBD1. CDR1 is SGHDN, CDR2 FVKESK, per germline. The trim removed 0 bases at V and 11 bases at J, leaving 5 bases unmatched. The CDR3 length is 13 residues.

The chain has TRBV5-1 and TRBJ1-1; no definite D call. V was clipped by 6 bases and J by 2 bases, with 11 bases between them. This CDR3 spans 13 amino acids. The germline CDR1 and CDR2 sequences are SGHRS and YFSETQ. The CDR3: CASTVSPNTEAFF. The CDR3 bases are TGCGCCAGCACCGTATCGCCCAACACTGAAGCTTTCTTT. The full variable domain, with the rest looked up from reference TRBV5-1 and TRBJ1-1, is KAGVTQTPRYLIKTRGQQVTLSCSPISGHRSVSWYQQTPGQGLQFLFEYFSETQRNKGNFPGRFSGRQFSNSRSEMNVSTLELGDSALYLCASTVSPNTEAFFGQGTRLTVV.

The chain combines TRBV23-1 with TRBJ1-6; D is perhaps TRBD1 (5 bases). TRBV23-1 is an ORF for which the function is uncertain. Trimming shortened V by 6 bases and J by 7 bases, and 19 bases separated the two germline ends. The CDR3 length is 16 residues. CDR3 nucleotides: TGCGCCAGCAGCCTAACGATACAGGACCCCAATTCACCCCTCCACTTT. Its protein is CASSLTIQDPNSPLHF.

The chain links TRBV18 to TRBJ2-7; 10 bases agree with TRBD2. The germline V gene has CDR1 KGHSH and CDR2 LQKENI. J lost 0 bases, V lost 3 bases, and 5 bases had no gene match. The CDR3 runs 16 residues. This CDR3 is CASSPASGSVSYEQYF. Here the CDR3 DNA reads TGTGCCAGCTCACCGGCTAGCGGGAGTGTCTCCTACGAGCAGTACTTC.

The chain is built from TRBV3-1 and TRBJ1-4, with D possibly TRBD1 on 5 matching bases. Germline CDR1 is LGHDT and CDR2 is YNNKEL (reference sequence). With 1 base removed from V and 6 bases from J, the gap between germline ends came to 9 bases. The CDR3 has 14 amino acids. CDR3 coding DNA: TGTGCCAGCAGCCAAGCGGGCAGGGATGAAAAACTGTTTTTT. Amino acids: CASSQAGRDEKLFF.

This rearrangement joins TRBV12-3 or TRBV12-4 to TRBJ2-7; TRBD2 agrees at 10 bases. V was pared by 3 bases and J by 3 bases, with 8 bases of the junction left unmatched. The length of the CDR3 is 16 residues. The CDR3 DNA reads as TGTGCCAGCAGTTTTGATAGCGGGAGGAATAACTACGAGCAGTACTTC. It specifies CASSFDSGRNNYEQYF.

The chain uses TRBV7-9 and TRBJ2-1, with 9 bases aligning to TRBD2. This CDR3 has 17 residues. Trimming took 4 bases from V and 10 from J; bases not matched to a gene: 17. The germline V gene has CDR1 SEHNR and CDR2 FQNEAQ (reference sequence). The CDR3 sequence is CASSSARLADNLEEQFF. CDR3 bases: TGTGCCAGCAGCTCCGCCCGACTAGCGGATAACCTGGAAGAGCAGTTCTTC.

The rearrangement uses TRBV6-2 or TRBV6-3 and TRBJ2-7; TRBD2 agrees at 10 bases. CDR1 MNHEY and CDR2 SVGEGT come from the germline V gene. The ends lost 5 bases at V and 3 bases at J; junction bases unmatched: 7. The CDR3 totals 15 residues. DNA for the CDR3: TGTGCCAGCAGTGACCTGACTAGCGGGCGCTACGAGCAGTACTTC. Amino acids: CASSDLTSGRYEQYF.

The chain employs TRBV9 and TRBJ2-1; D gene uncertain. CDR1 is SGDLS, CDR2 YYNGEE, per germline. The V end lost 1 base, the J end lost 3 bases, and 8 bases lay between the germline ends. The CDR3 contains 14 residues. The CDR3 sequence: CASSVNVNYNEQFF. CDR3 nucleotide sequence: TGTGCCAGCAGCGTAAACGTCAACTACAATGAGCAGTTCTTC.